The 32 T cell receptor beta chains below come from one sample, sequenced in a study of identical twins. TCRdb independently ran MiXCR on the 5' RACE reads; one entry per CDR3 protein. This table holds approximately 20,000 distinct CDR3 sequences, less than 70% found once. Material for sequencing was memory (CD45RO+) T cells sorted from blood. The receptors come from a woman between 18 and 30 years old in good health. This table probably holds off-target reads from a library built for another chain.

This chain uses TRBV5-6 with TRBJ2-7; a possible D gene is TRBD1 (6 bases). The CDR3 runs to 14 residues. V was pared by 3 bases and J by 2 bases, with 12 bases between. Germline V gene sequence: CDR1 SGHDT, CDR2 YYEEEE. CDR3 amino acids: CASSYDRTTYEQYF. CDR3 coding DNA: TGTGCCAGCAGCTACGACAGGACGACCTACGAGCAGTACTTC.

The chain is built from TRBV2 and TRBJ2-1; D might be TRBD2 (6 bases). The CDR3 is made up of 12 amino acids. Germline CDR1 is SNHLY and CDR2 is FYNNEI. The V gene lost 6 bases and the J gene lost 10 bases, with 13 bases spanning the gap. The CDR3 protein is CASSREWDEQFF. The CDR3 DNA reads as TGTGCCAGCAGCCGGGAGTGGGACGAGCAGTTCTTC.

In this sample, this clonotype turned up once. The chain joins TRBV20-1 to TRBJ2-1; possible D gene TRBD2, 6 bases. V shed 0 bases and J shed 8 bases, with 20 bases lying between them. This CDR3 is 16 amino acids long. CDR1 and CDR2 from the germline V gene are DFQATT and SNEGSKA (reference sequence). In nucleotides, the CDR3 is TGCAGTGCTAGAGATCCCACGGGAGCAAGCAGCCATGAGCAGTTCTTC. Translating gives CSARDPTGASSHEQFF.

This clonotype was counted a few times. The V and J genes are TRBV6-5 and TRBJ2-1; 9 positions match TRBD2. Germline CDR1 is MNHEY and CDR2 is SVGAGI. The CDR3 covers 19 residues. V shed 4 bases, J shed 4 bases, and the junction held 17 bases outside the gene matches. CDR3 coding DNA: TGTGCCAGCAGTTCCGGCGGGAGGGGGGGCCCATCCCTATACAATGAGCAGTTCTTC. This sequence encodes CASSSGGRGGPSLYNEQFF.

The chain combines TRBV19 with TRBJ1-2, with 8 bases matching TRBD1. Losses at the gene ends were 5 bases for V and 6 bases for J; bases not matched to a gene: 8. The CDR3 covers 14 residues. CDR1 and CDR2 (germline): LNHDA, SQIVND (reference sequence). The CDR3 region has the DNA TGTGCCAGTAGTTCGTCAGGGGGCGCGAATGGCTACACCTTC. Protein: CASSSSGGANGYTF.

The CDR3 protein is CASSRTGNEQFF. The CDR3 DNA follows: TGTGCCAGCAGCCGGACAGGGAATGAGCAGTTCTTC. The chain carries TRBV3-1 and TRBJ2-1, with 8 bases that match TRBD1. J gave up 7 bases and V 4 bases, and 0 bases lay outside the gene matches. Germline CDR1 LGHDT, CDR2 YNNKEL (reference sequence). The CDR3 is made up of 12 amino acids.

There are a few counts of this clonotype. The chain uses TRBV20-1 and TRBJ2-1, with D perhaps TRBD2 (6 bases). The CDR3 length is 15 residues. Trimming cost V 6 bases and J 4 bases, with 19 bases left between them. Germline V gene data show CDR1 as DFQATT and CDR2 as SNEGSKA (reference sequence). CDR3 sequence reads: CSAMGLAGLYNEQFF. DNA of the CDR3: TGCAGTGCCATGGGCTTGGCGGGATTATACAATGAGCAGTTCTTC.

The chain has TRBV29-1 and TRBJ1-2, with D unresolved. V was shortened by 4 bases and J by 8 bases, with 11 bases between the two germline ends. The CDR3 contains 11 residues. Per germline, CDR1 SQVTM and CDR2 ANQGSEA. The CDR3 sequence is CSVVSNQGYTF. In DNA, the CDR3 is TGCAGCGTTGTCAGTAATCAGGGCTACACCTTC.

The chain uses TRBV5-1 and TRBJ1-1; possible D gene TRBD1, 6 bases. This CDR3 region has 13 residues. The V end was cut by 4 bases, the J end by 2 bases, with 9 bases between. From germline, CDR1 is SGHRS and CDR2 YFSETQ. CDR3 residues: CASSTQGNTEAFF. The CDR3, as DNA: TGCGCCAGCAGCACACAGGGTAACACTGAAGCTTTCTTT. The variable domain in full, with the rest retrieved from reference TRBV5-1 and TRBJ1-1, is KAGVTQTPRYLIKTRGQQVTLSCSPISGHRSVSWYQQTPGQGLQFLFEYFSETQRNKGNFPGRFSGRQFSNSRSEMNVSTLELGDSALYLCASSTQGNTEAFFGQGTRLTVV.

V usage is TRBV9 and J usage is TRBJ2-1, with 9 positions matching TRBD1. Trimming took 5 bases from V and 3 from J; bases not matched to a gene: 6. The CDR3 is 15 amino acids. Germline V gives CDR1 SGDLS, CDR2 YYNGEE. The CDR3 nucleotides are TGTGCCAGCAGGCCCCCGGGACAGGGCTACAATGAGCAGTTCTTC. Protein sequence: CASRPPGQGYNEQFF.

V usage is TRBV4-2 and J usage is TRBJ1-2; 7 positions agree with TRBD1. Germline CDR1 is LGHNA and CDR2 is YNFKEQ. CDR3 length equals 15 residues. The trim removed 0 bases at V and 4 bases at J, leaving 5 bases unmatched. The chain's CDR3 is CASSQDLRQGYGYTF. CDR3 DNA sequence: TGTGCCAGCAGCCAAGATCTGAGACAGGGCTATGGCTACACCTTC.

V usage is TRBV6-5 and J usage is TRBJ2-3; the D gene is possibly TRBD1 (6 bases). The CDR3 has 13 amino acids. Deletions cut 4 bases from V and 5 bases from J, with 10 bases between. CDR1 and CDR2 from the germline V gene are MNHEY and SVGAGI. CDR3 nucleotide sequence: TGTGCCAGCAGTTCACGGACAGTAGATACGCAGTATTTT. Encoded protein: CASSSRTVDTQYF.

The chain couples TRBV7-2 to TRBJ2-5, with D perhaps given as TRBD1 or TRBD2 (5 bases each). The CDR3 is 14 amino acids. The germline V gene encodes CDR1 SGHTA and CDR2 FQGNSA. Trimming took off 2 bases at V and 1 base at J, with 8 bases between the two ends. The CDR3 DNA follows: TGTGCCAGCAGCTTACGGGGCCTCCAAGAGACCCAGTACTTC. Translated, it gives CASSLRGLQETQYF.

This rearrangement joins TRBV12-3 or TRBV12-4 to TRBJ2-1; the match to TRBD2 covers 7 bases. The CDR3 runs to 14 residues. V lost 6 bases to trimming and J lost 2 bases; unmatched junction nucleotides: 4. The chain's CDR3 is CASRGGTTYNEQFF. The CDR3 DNA reads TGTGCCAGCAGAGGCGGGACTACCTACAATGAGCAGTTCTTC.

This sequence joins TRBV3-1 and TRBJ2-3, with TRBD2 matching over 7 bases. Germline CDR1 and CDR2: LGHDT and YNNKEL (reference sequence). J lost 0 bases, V lost 8 bases, and 14 bases had no gene match. The length of the CDR3 is 17 residues. Written as DNA, the CDR3 is TGTGCCAGCGGAAGTCGGGACTACTGGGCTAGCACAGATACGCAGTATTTT. It is translated as CASGSRDYWASTDTQYF.

This clonotype was detected only once. The chain joins TRBV6-5 to TRBJ2-5; 7 bases agree with TRBD2. This CDR3 is built from 16 residues. CDR1 is MNHEY, CDR2 SVGAGI, per germline. The J segment lost 3 bases and the V segment lost 3 bases, leaving 10 bases of the junction unmatched. The CDR3: CASSYGGGRGEETQYF. The CDR3 DNA reads TGTGCCAGCAGTTATGGTGGCGGGAGAGGCGAAGAGACCCAGTACTTC.

The chain employs TRBV20-1 and TRBJ2-7; TRBD1 aligns across 8 bases. The CDR3 consists of 14 residues. CDR1 and CDR2 from the germline V gene are DFQATT and SNEGSKA (reference sequence). The trim removed 5 bases at V and 5 bases at J, leaving 11 bases unmatched. CDR3 sequence: CSAGTDRGAHEQYF. DNA for the CDR3: TGCAGTGCTGGGACCGACAGGGGCGCCCACGAGCAGTACTTC.

This sequence joins TRBV9 and TRBJ1-5; 7 bases are shared with TRBD1. The junction had 3 bases not matched to a gene; V was cut back by 0 bases and J by 3 bases. CDR1 and CDR2 (germline): SGDLS, YYNGEE. CDR3 length: 15 amino acids. Written as DNA, the CDR3 is TGTGCCAGCAGCGTAGGGGACAGCCCCAATCAGCCCCAGCATTTT. Translation: CASSVGDSPNQPQHF.

This clonotype was seen just once. The chain has TRBV11-1 and TRBJ2-7, with TRBD2 matching 7 bases. CDR3 size: 18 residues. The germline CDR1 and CDR2 sequences are SGHAT and FQDESV (reference sequence). Losses at the gene ends were 0 bases for V and 5 bases for J; bases not matched to a gene: 16. This CDR3 reads CASSLAGGAGRFSHEQYF. The CDR3 nucleotides are TGTGCCAGCAGCTTAGCGGGCGGGGCCGGGAGGTTCAGCCACGAGCAGTACTTC. The variable domain in full, with the rest retrieved from reference TRBV11-1 and TRBJ2-7, is EAEVAQSPRYKITEKSQAVAFWCDPISGHATLYWYRQILGQGPELLVQFQDESVVDDSQLPKDRFSAERLKGVDSTLKIQPAELGDSAMYLCASSLAGGAGRFSHEQYFGPGTRLTVT.

This chain uses TRBV7-2 with TRBJ2-1; no definite D call. CDR3 length: 14 amino acids. Germline V gene sequence: CDR1 SGHTA, CDR2 FQGNSA. V gave up 1 base and J gave up 5 bases, with 9 bases separating them. The CDR3 bases are TGTGCCAGCAGCTTAGGAGCGACCAACAATGAGCAGTTCTTC. Encoded protein: CASSLGATNNEQFF.

Comment on this clonotype: The junction differs from germline at one of its ends, possibly a read error. The V call is TRBV6-5, the J call TRBJ1-1, with TRBD1 as a possible D gene (5 bases). The CDR3 contains 16 residues. CDR1 and CDR2 from the germline V gene are MNHEY and SVGAGI. This CDR3 reads CASSYRGGRWNAEAFF. Written as DNA, the CDR3 is TGTGCCAGCAGTTACCGGGGGGGACGGTGGAACGCTGAAGCTTTCTTT.

This clonotype qualifies as medium-sized. V is TRBV7-2 and J is TRBJ2-1; no reliable D call. V was pared by 5 bases and J by 8 bases, with 13 bases between. Germline CDR1 and CDR2: SGHTA and FQGNSA. There are 13 residues in the CDR3. CDR3 DNA: TGTGCCAGCAGCCCGGGTGCACCCCATGAGCAGTTCTTC. It specifies CASSPGAPHEQFF.

V usage is TRBV29-1 and J usage is TRBJ2-7, with D possibly being TRBD1 (6 bases). The CDR3 is 12 amino acids. Trimming removed 7 bases at V and 1 base at J, with 11 bases between. CDR1 SQVTM and CDR2 ANQGSEA come from the germline V gene. CDR3 protein: CSASRGSYEQYF. The CDR3 bases are TGCAGCGCCTCGAGGGGGTCCTACGAGCAGTACTTC.

The rearrangement uses TRBV7-9 and TRBJ2-2; D not resolved. The CDR3 is 13 residues long. Trimming took 2 bases from V and 6 from J, leaving 7 bases between them. The germline V gene has CDR1 SEHNR and CDR2 FQNEAQ (reference sequence). CDR3: CASSLSSAGELFF. Written as DNA, the CDR3 is TGTGCCAGCAGCTTATCCTCGGCCGGGGAGCTGTTTTTT.

The V and J genes are TRBV6-2 or TRBV6-3 and TRBJ2-7; TRBD1 is a possible D gene (6 bases). V was pared by 6 bases and J by 2 bases, with 14 bases between. CDR3 length: 14 amino acids. Germline lookup yields CDR1 MNHEY and CDR2 SVGEGT. The CDR3 loop reads CASSLPTGTYEQYF. Here the CDR3 DNA reads TGTGCCAGCAGCCTCCCTACAGGGACCTACGAGCAGTACTTC.

The rearrangement links TRBV27 to TRBJ1-6, with 9 bases aligning to TRBD1. CDR3 length: 15 residues. V shed 4 bases, J shed 8 bases, and the junction held 6 bases outside the gene matches. Germline-derived CDR1 and CDR2 are MNHEY and SMNVEV (reference sequence). Written as DNA, the CDR3 is TGTGCCAGCAGTTCCAAGGGACAGGGATATTCACCCCTCCACTTT. Encoded protein: CASSSKGQGYSPLHF.

The V gene is TRBV23-1, the J gene TRBJ1-1; D gene uncertain. TRBV23-1 is annotated as an ORF whose role is uncertain. The V gene lost 0 bases and the J gene lost 0 bases, with 8 bases spanning the gap. The CDR3 length is 15 residues. The CDR3 spells CASSQSGVLNTEAFF. CDR3 in DNA: TGCGCCAGCAGTCAATCCGGGGTCTTGAACACTGAAGCTTTCTTT.

V and J are TRBV20-1 and TRBJ1-5; D remains unclear. Between the trimmed V and J ends, which lost 7 bases and 8 bases, there was a span of 9 bases. This CDR3 spans 10 amino acids. CDR1 is DFQATT and CDR2 is SNEGSKA in the germline V gene (reference sequence). CDR3 bases: TGCAGTGTCGGGCGTGAGCCCCAGCATTTT. Translated, it gives CSVGREPQHF.

This rearrangement joins TRBV27 to TRBJ2-1; TRBD2 matches at 9 bases. Per the germline V gene, CDR1 is MNHEY and CDR2 is SMNVEV (reference sequence). The CDR3 runs to 15 residues. V shed 8 bases and J 6 bases; nucleotides not matched to a gene: 11. This CDR3 is CASGRGASGVNEQFF. CDR3 sequence (DNA): TGTGCCAGCGGCCGCGGGGCTAGCGGGGTCAATGAGCAGTTCTTC.

Relative to its sample, this clonotype is medium-sized. The gene calls are TRBV6-5 and TRBJ1-1, with unresolved D. The ends were cut back, 2 bases at V and 4 bases at J, with 14 bases in the middle. CDR1 is MNHEY, CDR2 SVGAGI, per germline. The CDR3 has 15 residues. CDR3 DNA: TGTGCCAGCAGTTACACGACCCCGTGGCGCACTGAAGCTTTCTTT. This codes for CASSYTTPWRTEAFF.

The V call is TRBV12-3 or TRBV12-4, the J call TRBJ1-1; the D gene is possibly TRBD1 (6 bases). Trimming removed 1 base at V and 1 base at J, with 10 bases between. The CDR3 totals 15 residues. The CDR3 here is CASSLGGQKNTEAFF. CDR3 sequence (DNA): TGTGCCAGCAGTTTAGGGGGACAAAAGAACACTGAAGCTTTCTTT.

The V gene is TRBV3-1, the J gene TRBJ2-2; 12 positions agree with TRBD2. The CDR3 length is 15 residues. V dropped 6 bases and J dropped 6; count of bases not matched to a gene: 5. Germline values: CDR1 LGHDT, CDR2 YNNKEL (reference sequence). For the CDR3, the DNA is TGTGCCAGCAGTTCGACTAGCGGGAGCCCCGGGGAGCTGTTTTTT. Protein sequence: CASSSTSGSPGELFF.